This T cell receptor beta chain was obtained from a study of cytomegalovirus exposure and HLA in healthy donors. Trimming removed 4 bases from V and 3 bases from J, with 13 bases in between. This CDR3 has 14 amino acids. Germline values: CDR1 MNHEY, CDR2 SMNVEV (reference sequence). This clone was found a few times. The target antigen is unknown. Study-level findings and limits: The study labeled approximately 150 TCR beta chains cytomegalovirus-associated. In an earlier analysis, in several hundred donors, most V segments appeared productive either ~87% or ~30% of the time. A later analysis linked a missense DCLRE1C variant to TCR beta V- and J-gene trimming.

With 60 Vbeta and 13 Jbeta primers, the PCR was carried out. Repertoires were generated with immunoSEQ multiplex PCR, while TCRdb's copy carries only in-frame clones and drops some. The sample yields about 160,000 clones, roughly 82% seen once. J is TRBJ2-7 and V is TRBV27, with D possibly matching TRBD1 (6 bases). This receptor was identified in a girl aged 10-17 years in good health and CMV-seropositive. Sequencing used PBMCs. CDR3 coding DNA: TGTGCCAGCAGTTCAGGGGCCGGGCTCTACGAGCAGTACTTC. Translating gives CASSSGAGLYEQYF.